This T cell receptor (beta chain) was recovered during a study of blood T cells in healthy people across ages. As to this clonotype: Its antigen is not known.

This CDR3 contains 16 residues. Germline CDR1 SQVTM, CDR2 ANQGSEA. V was pared by 4 bases and J by 5 bases, with 13 bases of the junction left unmatched. Primers used in a second PCR of roughly 6 to 11 cycles were a sample-barcoded 5' primer and a J-beta primer mix. TCRdb reanalysed the 5' RACE reads using MiXCR and keeps one entry per CDR3 protein. The data contain 1.5 million to 2 million distinct CDR3 sequences, around 36% of them seen just once; the ten biggest clones take up approximately 10%. Findings of the study overall: The study found TCR beta diversity correlated strongly with naive T cell percentage. The study regarded diversity estimates from one million T cells as underestimates.

The specimen was blood. V is TRBV29-1 and J is TRBJ2-5, with 10 bases fitting TRBD2. This TCR was sampled from a woman aged 30 to 39 in good health. In DNA, the CDR3 is TGCAGCGTTGTCGGTCTAGCGGGGGCGATCCCTGAGACCCAGTACTTC. Translation: CSVVGLAGAIPETQYF.